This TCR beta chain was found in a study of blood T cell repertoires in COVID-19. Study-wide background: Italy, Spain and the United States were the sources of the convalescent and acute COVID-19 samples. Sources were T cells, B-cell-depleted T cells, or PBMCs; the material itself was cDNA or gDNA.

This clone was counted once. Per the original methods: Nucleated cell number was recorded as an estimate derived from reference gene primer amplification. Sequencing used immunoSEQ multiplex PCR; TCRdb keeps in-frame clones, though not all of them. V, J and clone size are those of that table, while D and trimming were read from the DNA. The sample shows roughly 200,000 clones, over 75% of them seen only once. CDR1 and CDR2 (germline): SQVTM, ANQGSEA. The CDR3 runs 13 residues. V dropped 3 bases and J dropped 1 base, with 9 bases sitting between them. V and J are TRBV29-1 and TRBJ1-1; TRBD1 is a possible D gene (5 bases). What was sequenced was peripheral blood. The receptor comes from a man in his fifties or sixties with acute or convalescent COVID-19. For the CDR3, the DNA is TGCAGCGTTGAGTCTCAGGGGAACACTGAAGCTTTCTTT. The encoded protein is CSVESQGNTEAFF.